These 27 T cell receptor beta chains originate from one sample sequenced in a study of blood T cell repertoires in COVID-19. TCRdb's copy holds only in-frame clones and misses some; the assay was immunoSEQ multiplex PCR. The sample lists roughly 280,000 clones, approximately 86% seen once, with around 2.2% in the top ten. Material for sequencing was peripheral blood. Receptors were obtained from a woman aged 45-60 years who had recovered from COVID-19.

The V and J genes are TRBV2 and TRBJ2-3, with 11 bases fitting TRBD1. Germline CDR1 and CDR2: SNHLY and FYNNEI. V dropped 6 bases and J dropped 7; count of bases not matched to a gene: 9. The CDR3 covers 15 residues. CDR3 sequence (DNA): TGTGCCAGCAGGACCGGGACAGGGGGAGGTAATACGCAGTATTTT. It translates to CASRTGTGGGNTQYF. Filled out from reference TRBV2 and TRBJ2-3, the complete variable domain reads EPEVTQTPSHQVTQMGQEVILRCVPISNHLYFYWYRQILGQKVEFLVSFYNNEISEKSEIFDDQFSVERPDGSNFTLKIRSTKLEDSAMYFCASRTGTGGGNTQYFGPGTRLTVL.

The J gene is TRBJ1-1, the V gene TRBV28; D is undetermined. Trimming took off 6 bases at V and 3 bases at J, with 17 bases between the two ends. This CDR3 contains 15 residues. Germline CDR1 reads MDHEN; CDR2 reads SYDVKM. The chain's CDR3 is CASSSLTPGDTEAFF. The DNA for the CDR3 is TGTGCCAGCAGCTCGCTAACCCCCGGGGACACTGAAGCTTTCTTT. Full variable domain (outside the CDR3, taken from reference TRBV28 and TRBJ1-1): DVKVTQSSRYLVKRTGEKVFLECVQDMDHENMFWYRQDPGLGLRLIYFSYDVKMKEKGDIPEGYSVSREKKERFSLILESASTNQTSMYLCASSSLTPGDTEAFFGQGTRLTVV.

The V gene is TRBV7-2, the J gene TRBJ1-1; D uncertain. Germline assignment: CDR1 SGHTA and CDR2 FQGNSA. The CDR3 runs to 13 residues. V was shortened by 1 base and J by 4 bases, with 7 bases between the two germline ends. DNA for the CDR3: TGTGCCAGCAGCTTAGGGGCGGGCACTGAAGCTTTCTTT. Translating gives CASSLGAGTEAFF. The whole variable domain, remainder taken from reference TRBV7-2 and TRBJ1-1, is GAGVSQSPSNKVTEKGKDVELRCDPISGHTALYWYRQSLGQGLEFLIYFQGNSAPDKSGLPSDRFSAERTGGSVSTLTIQRTQQEDSAVYLCASSLGAGTEAFFGQGTRLTVV.

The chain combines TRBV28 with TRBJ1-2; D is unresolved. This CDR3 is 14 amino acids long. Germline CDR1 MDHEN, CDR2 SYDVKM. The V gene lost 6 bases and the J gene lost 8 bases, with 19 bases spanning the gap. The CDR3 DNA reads TGTGCCAGCAGCCAAATAATACGAGGAGGCGGCTACACCTTC. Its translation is CASSQIIRGGGYTF.

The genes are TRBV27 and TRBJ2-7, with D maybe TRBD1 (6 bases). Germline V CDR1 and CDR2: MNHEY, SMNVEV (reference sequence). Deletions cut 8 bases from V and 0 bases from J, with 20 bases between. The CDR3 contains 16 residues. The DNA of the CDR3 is TGTGCCAGCTGCCCGTCTTTTAGGGGGACCTCCTACGAGCAGTACTTC. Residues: CASCPSFRGTSYEQYF.

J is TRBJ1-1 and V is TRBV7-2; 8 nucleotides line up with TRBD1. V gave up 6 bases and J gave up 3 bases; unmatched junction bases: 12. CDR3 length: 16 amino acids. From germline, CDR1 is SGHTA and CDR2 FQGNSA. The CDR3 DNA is TGTGCCAGCAGTCCCCGTCAGGGGGCGGGGGACACTGAAGCTTTCTTT. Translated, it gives CASSPRQGAGDTEAFF.

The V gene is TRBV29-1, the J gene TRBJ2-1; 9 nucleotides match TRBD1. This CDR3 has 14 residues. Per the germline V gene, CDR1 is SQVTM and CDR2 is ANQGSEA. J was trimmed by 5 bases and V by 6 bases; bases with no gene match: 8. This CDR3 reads CSVEGQGRNNEQFF. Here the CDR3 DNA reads TGCAGCGTCGAGGGACAGGGAAGGAACAATGAGCAGTTCTTC.

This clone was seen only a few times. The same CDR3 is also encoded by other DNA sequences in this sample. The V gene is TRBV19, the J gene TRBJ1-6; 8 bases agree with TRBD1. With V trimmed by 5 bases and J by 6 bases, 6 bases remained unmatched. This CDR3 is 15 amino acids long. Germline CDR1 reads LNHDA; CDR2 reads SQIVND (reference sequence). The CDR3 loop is CASSPRQGFNSPLHF. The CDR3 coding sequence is TGTGCCAGTAGTCCGCGACAGGGGTTTAATTCACCCCTCCACTTT.

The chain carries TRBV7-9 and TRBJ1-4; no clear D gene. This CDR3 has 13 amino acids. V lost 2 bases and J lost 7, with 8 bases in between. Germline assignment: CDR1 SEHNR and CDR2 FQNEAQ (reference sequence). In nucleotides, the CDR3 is TGTGCCAGCAGCTTAACGGCGGCTGAAAAACTGTTTTTT. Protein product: CASSLTAAEKLFF.

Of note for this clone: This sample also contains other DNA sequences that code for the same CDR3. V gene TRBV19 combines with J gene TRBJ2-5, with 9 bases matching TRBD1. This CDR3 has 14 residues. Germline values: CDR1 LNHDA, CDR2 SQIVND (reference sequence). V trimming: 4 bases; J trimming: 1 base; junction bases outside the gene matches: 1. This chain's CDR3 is CASSTGQGQETQYF. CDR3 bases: TGTGCCAGTAGTACGGGACAGGGCCAAGAGACCCAGTACTTC.

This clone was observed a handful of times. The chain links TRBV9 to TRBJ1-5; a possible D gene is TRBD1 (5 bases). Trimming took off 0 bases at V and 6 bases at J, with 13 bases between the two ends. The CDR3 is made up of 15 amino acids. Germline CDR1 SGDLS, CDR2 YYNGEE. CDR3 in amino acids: CASSVGQGMGQPQHF. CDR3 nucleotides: TGTGCCAGCAGCGTAGGGCAGGGAATGGGTCAGCCCCAGCATTTT.

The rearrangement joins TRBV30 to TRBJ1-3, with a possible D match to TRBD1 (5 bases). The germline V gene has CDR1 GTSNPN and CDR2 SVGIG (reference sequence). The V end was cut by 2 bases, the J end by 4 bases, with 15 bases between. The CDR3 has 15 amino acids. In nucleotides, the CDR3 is TGTGCCTGGAGTCCTTGGGGGGTTTACGGAAACACCATATATTTT. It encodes CAWSPWGVYGNTIYF.

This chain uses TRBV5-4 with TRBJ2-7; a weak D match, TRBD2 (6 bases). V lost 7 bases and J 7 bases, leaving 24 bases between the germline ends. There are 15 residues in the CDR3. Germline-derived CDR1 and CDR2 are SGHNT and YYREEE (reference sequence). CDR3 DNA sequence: TGTGCCAGCGGCCGTCCGGGGACTGTGCAGGGAGAGCAGTACTTC. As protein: CASGRPGTVQGEQYF.

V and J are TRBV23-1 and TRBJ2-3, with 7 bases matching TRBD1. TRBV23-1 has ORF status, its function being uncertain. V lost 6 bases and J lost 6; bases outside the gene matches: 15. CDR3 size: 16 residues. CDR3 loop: CASRTDRSMGSDTQYF. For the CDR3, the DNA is TGCGCCAGCAGGACGGACAGGTCCATGGGATCGGATACGCAGTATTTT.

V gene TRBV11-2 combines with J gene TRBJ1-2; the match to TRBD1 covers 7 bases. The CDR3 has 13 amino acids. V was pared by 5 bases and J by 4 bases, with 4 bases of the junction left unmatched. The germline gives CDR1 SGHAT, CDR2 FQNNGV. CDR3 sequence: CASSATGAYGYTF. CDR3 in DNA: TGTGCCAGCAGCGCAACAGGGGCCTATGGCTACACCTTC.

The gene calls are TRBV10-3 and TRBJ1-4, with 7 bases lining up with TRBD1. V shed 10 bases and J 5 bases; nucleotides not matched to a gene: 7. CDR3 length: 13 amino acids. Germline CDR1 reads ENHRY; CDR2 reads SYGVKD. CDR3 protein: CASKGQQNEKLFF. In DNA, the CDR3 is TGTGCCAGCAAGGGACAGCAAAATGAAAAACTGTTTTTT.

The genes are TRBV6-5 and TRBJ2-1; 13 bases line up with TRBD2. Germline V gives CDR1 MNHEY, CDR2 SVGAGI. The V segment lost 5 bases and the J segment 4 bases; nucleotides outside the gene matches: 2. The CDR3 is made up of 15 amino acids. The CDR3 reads CASSPTSGGYNEQFF. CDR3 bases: TGTGCCAGCAGTCCGACTAGCGGGGGGTACAATGAGCAGTTCTTC.

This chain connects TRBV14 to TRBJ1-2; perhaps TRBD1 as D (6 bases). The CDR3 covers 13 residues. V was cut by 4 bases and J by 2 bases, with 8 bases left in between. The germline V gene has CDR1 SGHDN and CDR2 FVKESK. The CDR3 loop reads CASSLQGNYGYTF. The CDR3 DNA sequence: TGTGCCAGCAGCCTACAGGGAAACTATGGCTACACCTTC.

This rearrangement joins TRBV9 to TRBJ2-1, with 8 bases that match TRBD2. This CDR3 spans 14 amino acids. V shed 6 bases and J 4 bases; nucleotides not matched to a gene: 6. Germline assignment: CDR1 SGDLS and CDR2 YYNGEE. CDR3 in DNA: TGTGCCAGCAACCGGGGGGGCAATTACAATGAGCAGTTCTTC. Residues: CASNRGGNYNEQFF.

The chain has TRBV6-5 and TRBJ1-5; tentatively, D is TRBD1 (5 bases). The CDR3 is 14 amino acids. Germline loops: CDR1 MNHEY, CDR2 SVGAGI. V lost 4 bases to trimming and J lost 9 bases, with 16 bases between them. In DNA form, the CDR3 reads TGTGCCAGCAGTTCAACCGGGGGGAAAGGGCCCCAGCATTTT. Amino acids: CASSSTGGKGPQHF.

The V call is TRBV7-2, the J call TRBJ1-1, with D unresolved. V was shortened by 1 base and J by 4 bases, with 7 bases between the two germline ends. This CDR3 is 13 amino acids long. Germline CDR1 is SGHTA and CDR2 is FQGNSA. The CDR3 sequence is CASSLEAGTEAFF. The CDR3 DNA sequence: TGTGCCAGCAGCTTAGAGGCGGGCACTGAAGCTTTCTTT.

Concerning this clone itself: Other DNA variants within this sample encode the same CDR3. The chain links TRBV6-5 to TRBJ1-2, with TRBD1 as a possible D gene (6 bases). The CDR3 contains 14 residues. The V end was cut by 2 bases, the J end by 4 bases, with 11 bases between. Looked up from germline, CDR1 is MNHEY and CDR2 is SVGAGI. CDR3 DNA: TGTGCCAGCAGTTACGGCGGACAGCCCTATGGCTACACCTTC. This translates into CASSYGGQPYGYTF.

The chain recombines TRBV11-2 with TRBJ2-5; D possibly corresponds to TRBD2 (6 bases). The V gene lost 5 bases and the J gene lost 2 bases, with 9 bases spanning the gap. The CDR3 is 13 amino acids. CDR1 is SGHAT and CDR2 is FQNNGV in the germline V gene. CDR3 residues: CASSRDSQETQYF. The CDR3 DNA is TGTGCCAGCAGCAGGGACTCACAAGAGACCCAGTACTTC.

CDR3 protein: CASSSGLGADTQYF. The CDR3 DNA follows: TGTGCCAGCAGCTCGGGGTTAGGCGCAGATACGCAGTATTTT. The rearrangement links TRBV11-1 to TRBJ2-3; possibly TRBD2 for D (5 bases). This CDR3 is built from 14 residues. CDR1 is SGHAT, CDR2 FQDESV, per germline (reference sequence). The V end lost 4 bases, the J end lost 4 bases, and 12 bases lay between the germline ends.

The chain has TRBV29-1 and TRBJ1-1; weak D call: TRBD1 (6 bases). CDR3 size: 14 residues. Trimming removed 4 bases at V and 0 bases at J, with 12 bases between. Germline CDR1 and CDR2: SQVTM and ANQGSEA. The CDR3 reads CSVVSSGVNTEAFF. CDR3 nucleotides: TGCAGCGTTGTTAGCTCAGGGGTGAACACTGAAGCTTTCTTT.

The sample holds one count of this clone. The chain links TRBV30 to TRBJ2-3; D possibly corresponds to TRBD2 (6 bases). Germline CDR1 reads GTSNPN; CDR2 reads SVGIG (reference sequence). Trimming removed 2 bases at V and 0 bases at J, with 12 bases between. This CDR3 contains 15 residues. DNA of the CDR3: TGTGCCTGGAGTACGGGAGCGGCTAGCACAGATACGCAGTATTTT. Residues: CAWSTGAASTDTQYF. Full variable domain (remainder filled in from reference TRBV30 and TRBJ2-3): SQTIHQWPATLVQPVGSPLSLECTVEGTSNPNLYWYRQAAGRGLQLLFYSVGIGQISSEVPQNLSASRPQDRQFILSSKKLLLSDSGFYLCAWSTGAASTDTQYFGPGTRLTVL.

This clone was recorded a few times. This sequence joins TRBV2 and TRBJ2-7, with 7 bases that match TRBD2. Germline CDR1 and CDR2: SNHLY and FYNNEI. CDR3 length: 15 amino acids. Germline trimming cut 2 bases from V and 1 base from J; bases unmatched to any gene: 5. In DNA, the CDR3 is TGTGCCAGCAGTGAAAGCCAGCGGGGATCCTACGAGCAGTACTTC. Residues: CASSESQRGSYEQYF.